The rows below give T cell receptor beta chains drawn from one sample of a study of blood T cell repertoires in COVID-19. Method: immunoSEQ multiplex PCR; TCRdb's copy keeps in-frame clones and lacks some. The table records roughly 200,000 clones, 75% to 90% of them present only once. The sample consisted of PBMCs or T cells enriched from blood (not recorded which). These receptors were obtained from a young woman who had been exposed to COVID-19. Each CDR3 is given with its conserved first and last residue. Fields, in order: V gene, D gene, clone size, J gene, CDR3 length, CDR3 DNA, CDR3 protein. A D gene is named only where the DNA matches it firmly. Expanded clones are given a class, and other clones once, few, many or no size at all.

>TRBV28|TRBD1|-|TRBJ2-3|13
TGTGCCAGTCGACAGGGGGGCACAGATACGCAGTATTTT
CASRQGGTDTQYF
>TRBV18|TRBD1|-|TRBJ1-2|15
TGTGCCAGCTCACCTCCGACAGGGGCTTTCTATGGCTACACCTTC
CASSPPTGAFYGYTF
>TRBV21-1|-|-|TRBJ2-1|16
TGTGCCAGCAGCATAGTACAGGGGAGCTCCTACAATGAGCAGTTCTTC
CASSIVQGSSYNEQFF
>TRBV2|TRBD1|-|TRBJ1-6|13
TGTGCCAGCAGCCCGGGACAGAATTCACCCCTCCACTTT
CASSPGQNSPLHF
>TRBV6-5|TRBD1|-|TRBJ1-2|13
TGTGCCAGCAAGGACAGGGAACCCTATGGCTACACCTTC
CASKDREPYGYTF
>TRBV9|-|-|TRBJ1-4|15
TGTGCCAGCAGCCCCGGGGGGTCTGCTAATGAAAAACTGTTTTTT
CASSPGGSANEKLFF
>TRBV5-6|-|-|TRBJ2-7|11
TGTGCCAGCAGCACCTACTACGAGCAGTACTTC
CASSTYYEQYF
>TRBV7-2|TRBD1|-|TRBJ1-2|14
TGTGCCAGCAGCTCCTGGACAGGGAAGGATGGCTACACCTTC
CASSSWTGKDGYTF
>TRBV18|-|-|TRBJ1-1|14
TGTGCCAGCTCACAAAAGGGGCGATCGACTGAAGCTTTCTTT
CASSQKGRSTEAFF
>TRBV6-5|TRBD1|-|TRBJ2-7|15
TGTGCCAGCAGTACACTACAGGGGGCTGGTTACGAGCAGTACTTC
CASSTLQGAGYEQYF
>TRBV9|-|-|TRBJ1-1|17
TGTGCCAGCAGCGTAAACCCCCGACACCAAATGAACACTGAAGCTTTCTTT
CASSVNPRHQMNTEAFF
>TRBV19|TRBD2|-|TRBJ2-5|15
TGTGCCAGTAGTACGATAGCGGGGCAGTGGGAGACCCAGTACTTC
CASSTIAGQWETQYF
>TRBV12-5|TRBD2|-|TRBJ2-1|17
TGTGCTAGTGGTTTGGTACTGAGCGGGGGGGCCCCCAATGAGCAGTTCTTC
CASGLVLSGGAPNEQFF
>TRBV11-3|-|-|TRBJ2-1|15
TGTGCCAGCAGCTTAGGGACCACGGGGTTTAATGAGCAGTTCTTC
CASSLGTTGFNEQFF
>TRBV9|-|-|TRBJ1-4|17
TGTGCCAGCAGCCCCTCGATTGATGGGGGGGAGGGGGAAAAACTGTTTTTT
CASSPSIDGGEGEKLFF
>TRBV6-7|-|once|TRBJ2-1|11
TGTGCCAGCAGACACAATACGGGTCAGTTCTTC
CASRHNTGQFF
>TRBV25-1|-|-|TRBJ1-1|13
TGTGCCAGCAGTGAATTTGGGGGGACTGAAGCTTTCTTT
CASSEFGGTEAFF
>TRBV10-3|TRBD1|-|TRBJ2-1|15
TGTGCCATCAGGGGTCCGGGACAGGGAGCACATGAGCAGTTCTTC
CAIRGPGQGAHEQFF